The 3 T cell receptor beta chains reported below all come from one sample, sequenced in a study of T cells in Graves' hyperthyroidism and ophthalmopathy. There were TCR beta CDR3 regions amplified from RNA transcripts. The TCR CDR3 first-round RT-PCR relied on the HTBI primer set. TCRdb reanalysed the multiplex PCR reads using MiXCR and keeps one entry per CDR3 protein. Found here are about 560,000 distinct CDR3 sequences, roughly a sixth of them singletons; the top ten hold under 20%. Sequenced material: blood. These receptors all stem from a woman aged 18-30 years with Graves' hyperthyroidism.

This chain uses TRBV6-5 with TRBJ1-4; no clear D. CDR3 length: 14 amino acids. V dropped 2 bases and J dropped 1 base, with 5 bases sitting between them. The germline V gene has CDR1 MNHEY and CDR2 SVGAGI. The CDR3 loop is CASSYRGTNEKLFF. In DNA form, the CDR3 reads TGTGCCAGCAGTTACCGCGGAACTAATGAAAAACTGTTTTTT.

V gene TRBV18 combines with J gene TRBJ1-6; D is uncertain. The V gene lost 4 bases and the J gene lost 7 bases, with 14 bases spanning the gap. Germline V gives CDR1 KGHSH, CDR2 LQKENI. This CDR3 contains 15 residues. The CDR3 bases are TGTGCCAGCTCACTTTCCCGGGATCCCAATTCACCCCTCCACTTT. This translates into CASSLSRDPNSPLHF.

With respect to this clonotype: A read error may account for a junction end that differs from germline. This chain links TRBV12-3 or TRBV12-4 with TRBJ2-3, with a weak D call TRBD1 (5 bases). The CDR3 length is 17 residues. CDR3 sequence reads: CAISRLLGQGFTDTQYF. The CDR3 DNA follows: TGTGCCATCAGTCGTCTACTCGGGCAGGGCTTCACAGATACGCAGTATTTT.